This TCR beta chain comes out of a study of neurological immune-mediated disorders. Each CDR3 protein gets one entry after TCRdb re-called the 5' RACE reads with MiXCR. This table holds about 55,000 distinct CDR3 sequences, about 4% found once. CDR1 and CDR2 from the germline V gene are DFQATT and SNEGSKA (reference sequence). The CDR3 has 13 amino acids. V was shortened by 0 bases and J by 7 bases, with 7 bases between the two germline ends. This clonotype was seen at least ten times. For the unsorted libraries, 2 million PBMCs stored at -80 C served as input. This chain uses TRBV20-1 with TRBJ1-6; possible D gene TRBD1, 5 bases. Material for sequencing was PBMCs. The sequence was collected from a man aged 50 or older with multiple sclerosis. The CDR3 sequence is CSARDRGNSPLHF. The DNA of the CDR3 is TGCAGTGCTAGAGATCGGGGCAATTCACCCCTCCACTTT.